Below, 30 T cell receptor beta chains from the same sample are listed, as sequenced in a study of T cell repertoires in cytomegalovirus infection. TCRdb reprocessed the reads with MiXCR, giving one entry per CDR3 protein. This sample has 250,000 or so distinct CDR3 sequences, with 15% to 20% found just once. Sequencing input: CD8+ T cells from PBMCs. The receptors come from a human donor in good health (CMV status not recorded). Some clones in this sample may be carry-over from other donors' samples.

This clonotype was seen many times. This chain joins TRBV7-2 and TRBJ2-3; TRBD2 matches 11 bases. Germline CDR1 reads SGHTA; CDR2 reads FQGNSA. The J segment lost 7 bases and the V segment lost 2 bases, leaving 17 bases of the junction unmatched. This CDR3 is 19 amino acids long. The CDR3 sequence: CASSLSLVTSGGPLNTQYF. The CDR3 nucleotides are TGTGCCAGCAGCTTAAGTCTAGTAACTAGCGGGGGCCCCCTGAATACGCAGTATTTT.

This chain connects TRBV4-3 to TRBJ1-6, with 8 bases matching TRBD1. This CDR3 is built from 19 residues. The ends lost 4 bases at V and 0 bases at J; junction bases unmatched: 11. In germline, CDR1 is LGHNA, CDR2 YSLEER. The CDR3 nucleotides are TGCGCCAGCAGCCGCAGTACCGGGACAGGAGGCTCCTATAATTCACCCCTCCACTTT. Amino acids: CASSRSTGTGGSYNSPLHF.

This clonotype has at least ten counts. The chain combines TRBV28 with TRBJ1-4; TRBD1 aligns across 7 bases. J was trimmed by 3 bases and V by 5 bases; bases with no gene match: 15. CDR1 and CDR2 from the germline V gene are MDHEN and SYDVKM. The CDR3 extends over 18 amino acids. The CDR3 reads CASSPNFDPGTANEKLFF. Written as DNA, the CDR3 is TGTGCCAGCAGTCCGAATTTTGATCCCGGGACAGCTAATGAAAAACTGTTTTTT.

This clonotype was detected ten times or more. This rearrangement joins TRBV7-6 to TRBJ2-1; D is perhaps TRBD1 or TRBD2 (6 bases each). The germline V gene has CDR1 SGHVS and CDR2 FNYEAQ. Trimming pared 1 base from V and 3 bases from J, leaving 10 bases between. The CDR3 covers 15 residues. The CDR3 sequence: CASSLGGAYYNEQFF. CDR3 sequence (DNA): TGTGCCAGCAGCTTAGGGGGGGCGTACTACAATGAGCAGTTCTTC.

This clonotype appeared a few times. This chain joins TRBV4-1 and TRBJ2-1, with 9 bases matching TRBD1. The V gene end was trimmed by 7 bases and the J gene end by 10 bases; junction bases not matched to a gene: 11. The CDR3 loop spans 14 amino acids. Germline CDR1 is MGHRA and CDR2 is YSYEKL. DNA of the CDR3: TGCGCCAGCACGGGACAGGGTGTCGGTCGGGAGCAGTTCTTC. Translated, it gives CASTGQGVGREQFF.

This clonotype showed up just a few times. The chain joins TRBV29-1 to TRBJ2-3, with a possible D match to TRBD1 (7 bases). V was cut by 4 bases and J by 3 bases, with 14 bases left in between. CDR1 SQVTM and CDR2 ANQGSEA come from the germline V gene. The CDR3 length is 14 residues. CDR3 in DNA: TGCAGCGTTGTAGGGGGCGCGGGAACAGATACGCAGTATTTT. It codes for CSVVGGAGTDTQYF.

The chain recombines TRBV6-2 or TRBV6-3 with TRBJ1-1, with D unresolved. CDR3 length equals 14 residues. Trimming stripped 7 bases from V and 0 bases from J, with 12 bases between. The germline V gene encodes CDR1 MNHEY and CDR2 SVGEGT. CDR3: CASILTELNTEAFF. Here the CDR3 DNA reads TGTGCCAGCATCCTAACAGAGCTGAACACTGAAGCTTTCTTT.

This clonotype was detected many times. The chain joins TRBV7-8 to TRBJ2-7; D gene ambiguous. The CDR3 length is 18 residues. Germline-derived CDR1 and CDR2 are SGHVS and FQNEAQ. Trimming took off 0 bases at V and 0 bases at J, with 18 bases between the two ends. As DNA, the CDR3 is TGTGCCAGCAGCTTAGCGCCAGGCATAGGAGAGAGCTCCTACGAGCAGTACTTC. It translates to CASSLAPGIGESSYEQYF.

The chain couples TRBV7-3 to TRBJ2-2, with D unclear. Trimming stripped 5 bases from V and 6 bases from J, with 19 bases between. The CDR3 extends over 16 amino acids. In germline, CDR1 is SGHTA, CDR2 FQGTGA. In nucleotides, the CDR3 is TGTGCCAGCAGCGATGGGCAGGTGGCCCTCTCCGGGGAGCTGTTTTTT. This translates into CASSDGQVALSGELFF.

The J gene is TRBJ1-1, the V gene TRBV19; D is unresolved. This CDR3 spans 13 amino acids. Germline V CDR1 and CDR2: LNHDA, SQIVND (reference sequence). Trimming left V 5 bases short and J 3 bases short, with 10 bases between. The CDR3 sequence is CASSVDGYTEAFF. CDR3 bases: TGTGCCAGTAGTGTGGACGGATACACTGAAGCTTTCTTT. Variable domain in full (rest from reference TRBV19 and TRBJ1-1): DGGITQSPKYLFRKEGQNVTLSCEQNLNHDAMYWYRQDPGQGLRLIYYSQIVNDFQKGDIAEGYSVSREKKESFPLTVTSAQKNPTAFYLCASSVDGYTEAFFGQGTRLTVV.

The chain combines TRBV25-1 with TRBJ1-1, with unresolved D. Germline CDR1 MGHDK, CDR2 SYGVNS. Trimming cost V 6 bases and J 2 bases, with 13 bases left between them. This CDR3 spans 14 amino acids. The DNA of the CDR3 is TGTGCCAGCAGAACCGTTGCACACAACACTGAAGCTTTCTTT. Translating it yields CASRTVAHNTEAFF.

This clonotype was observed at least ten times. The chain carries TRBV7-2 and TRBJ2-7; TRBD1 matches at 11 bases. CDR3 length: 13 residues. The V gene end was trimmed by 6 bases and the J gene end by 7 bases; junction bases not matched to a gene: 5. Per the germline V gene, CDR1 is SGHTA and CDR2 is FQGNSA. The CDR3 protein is CASSWDRGREQYF. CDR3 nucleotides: TGTGCCAGCAGTTGGGACAGGGGGAGAGAGCAGTACTTC.

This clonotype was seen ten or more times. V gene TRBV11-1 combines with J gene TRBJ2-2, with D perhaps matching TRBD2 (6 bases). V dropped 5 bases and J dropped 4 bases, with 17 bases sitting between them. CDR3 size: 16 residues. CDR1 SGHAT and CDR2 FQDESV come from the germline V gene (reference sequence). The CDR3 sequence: CASSEGPAGSTGELFF. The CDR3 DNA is TGTGCCAGCAGCGAGGGACCCGCGGGATCCACCGGGGAGCTGTTTTTT.

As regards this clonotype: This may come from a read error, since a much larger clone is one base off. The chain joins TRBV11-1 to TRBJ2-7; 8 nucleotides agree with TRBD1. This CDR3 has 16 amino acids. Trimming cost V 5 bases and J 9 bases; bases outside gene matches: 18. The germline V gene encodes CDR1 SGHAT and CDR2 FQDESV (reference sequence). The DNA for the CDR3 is TGTGCCAGCAGCCTAGGGGCCTCGGACAGGGCGGACGGGCAGTACTTC. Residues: CASSLGASDRADGQYF. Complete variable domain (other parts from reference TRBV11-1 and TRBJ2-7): EAEVAQSPRYKITEKSQAVAFWCDPISGHATLYWYRQILGQGPELLVQFQDESVVDDSQLPKDRFSAERLKGVDSTLKIQPAELGDSAMYLCASSLGASDRADGQYFGPGTRLTVT.

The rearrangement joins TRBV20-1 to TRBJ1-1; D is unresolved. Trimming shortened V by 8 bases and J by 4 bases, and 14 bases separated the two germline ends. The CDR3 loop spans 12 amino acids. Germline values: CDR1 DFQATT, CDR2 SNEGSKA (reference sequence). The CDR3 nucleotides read TGCAGTAGGGTAACCCGGGGCACTGAAGCTTTCTTT. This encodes CSRVTRGTEAFF.

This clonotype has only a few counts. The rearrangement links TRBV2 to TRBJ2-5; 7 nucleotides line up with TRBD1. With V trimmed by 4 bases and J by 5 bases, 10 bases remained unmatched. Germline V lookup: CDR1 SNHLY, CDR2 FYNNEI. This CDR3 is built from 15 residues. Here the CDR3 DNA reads TGTGCCAGCAGTGCCCTAAACAGGGGCGGGGAGACCCAGTACTTC. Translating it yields CASSALNRGGETQYF. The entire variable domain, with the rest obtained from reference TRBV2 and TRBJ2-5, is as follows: EPEVTQTPSHQVTQMGQEVILRCVPISNHLYFYWYRQILGQKVEFLVSFYNNEISEKSEIFDDQFSVERPDGSNFTLKIRSTKLEDSAMYFCASSALNRGGETQYFGPGTRLLVL.

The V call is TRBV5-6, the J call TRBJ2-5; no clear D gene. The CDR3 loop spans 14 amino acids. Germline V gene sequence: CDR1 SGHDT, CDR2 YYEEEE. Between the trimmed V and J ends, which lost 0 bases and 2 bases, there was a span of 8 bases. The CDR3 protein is CASSLVYGQETQYF. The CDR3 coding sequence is TGTGCCAGCAGCTTGGTGTACGGACAAGAGACCCAGTACTTC.

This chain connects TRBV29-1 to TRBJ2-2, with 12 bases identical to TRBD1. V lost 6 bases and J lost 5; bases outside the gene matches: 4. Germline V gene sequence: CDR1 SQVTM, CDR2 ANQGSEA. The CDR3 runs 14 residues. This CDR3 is CSVPGQGATGELFF. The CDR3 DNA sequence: TGCAGCGTGCCGGGACAGGGGGCAACCGGGGAGCTGTTTTTT.

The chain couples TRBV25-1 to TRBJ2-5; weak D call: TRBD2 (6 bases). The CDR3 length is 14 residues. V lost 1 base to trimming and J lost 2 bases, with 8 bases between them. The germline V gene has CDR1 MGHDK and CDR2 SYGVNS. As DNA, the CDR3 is TGTGCCAGCAGTGAATGGAGGGGACAAGAGACCCAGTACTTC. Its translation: CASSEWRGQETQYF.

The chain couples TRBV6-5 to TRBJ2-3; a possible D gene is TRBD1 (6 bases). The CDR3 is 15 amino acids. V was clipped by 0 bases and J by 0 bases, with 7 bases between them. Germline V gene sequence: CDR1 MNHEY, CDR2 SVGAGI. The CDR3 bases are TGTGCCAGCAGTTACTCGGACAGCAGCACAGATACGCAGTATTTT. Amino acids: CASSYSDSSTDTQYF.

The DNA of the CDR3 is TGTGCCAGCAGTTTCATAGGGCCCGAGCAGTACTTC. Amino acids: CASSFIGPEQYF. The chain joins TRBV12-3 or TRBV12-4 to TRBJ2-7; no firm D call. Trimming cost V 3 bases and J 6 bases, with 9 bases left between them. The CDR3 extends over 12 amino acids.

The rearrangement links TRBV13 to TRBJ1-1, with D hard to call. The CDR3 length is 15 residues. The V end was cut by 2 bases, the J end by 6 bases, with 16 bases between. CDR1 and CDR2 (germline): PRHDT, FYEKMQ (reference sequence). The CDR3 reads CASSLPQGPYPEAFF. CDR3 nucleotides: TGTGCCAGCAGCTTACCCCAAGGACCCTACCCTGAAGCTTTCTTT.

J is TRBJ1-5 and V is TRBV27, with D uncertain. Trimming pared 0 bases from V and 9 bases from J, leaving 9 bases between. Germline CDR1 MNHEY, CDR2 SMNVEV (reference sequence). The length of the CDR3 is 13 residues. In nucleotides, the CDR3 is TGTGCCAGCAGTTTATCGGCGGTGGGGCCCCAGCATTTT. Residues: CASSLSAVGPQHF.

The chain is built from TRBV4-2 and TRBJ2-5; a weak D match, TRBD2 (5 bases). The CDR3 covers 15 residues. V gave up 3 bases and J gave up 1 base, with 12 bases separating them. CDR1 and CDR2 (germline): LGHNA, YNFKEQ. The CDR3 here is CASSQGRGFQETQYF. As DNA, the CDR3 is TGTGCCAGCAGCCAGGGTAGAGGGTTCCAAGAGACCCAGTACTTC.

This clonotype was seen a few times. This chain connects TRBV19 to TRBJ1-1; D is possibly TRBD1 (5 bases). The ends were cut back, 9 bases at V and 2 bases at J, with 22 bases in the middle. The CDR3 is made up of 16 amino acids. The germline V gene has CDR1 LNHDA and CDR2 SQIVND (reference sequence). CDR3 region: CASRARGSGLNTEAFF. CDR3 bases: TGTGCCAGCCGAGCCCGGGGTTCGGGGCTAAACACTGAAGCTTTCTTT.

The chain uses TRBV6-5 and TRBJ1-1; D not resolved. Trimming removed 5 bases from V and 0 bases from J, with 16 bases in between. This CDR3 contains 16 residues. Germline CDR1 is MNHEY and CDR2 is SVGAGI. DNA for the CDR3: TGTGCCAGCAGTGACCTAGGGCAGACCATGAACACTGAAGCTTTCTTT. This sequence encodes CASSDLGQTMNTEAFF.

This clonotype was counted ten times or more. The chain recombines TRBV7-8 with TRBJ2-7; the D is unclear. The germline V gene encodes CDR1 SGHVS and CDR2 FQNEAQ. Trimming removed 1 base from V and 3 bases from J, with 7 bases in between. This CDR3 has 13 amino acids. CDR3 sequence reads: CASSLGQYYEQYF. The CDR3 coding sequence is TGTGCCAGCAGCTTAGGGCAGTACTACGAGCAGTACTTC.

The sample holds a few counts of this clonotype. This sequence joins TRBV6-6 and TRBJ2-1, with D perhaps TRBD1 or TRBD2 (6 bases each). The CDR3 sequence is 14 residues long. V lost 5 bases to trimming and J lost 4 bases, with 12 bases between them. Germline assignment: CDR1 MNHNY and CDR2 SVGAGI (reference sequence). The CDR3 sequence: CASSGRGEYNEQFF. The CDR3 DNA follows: TGTGCCAGCAGTGGTAGGGGGGAGTACAATGAGCAGTTCTTC.

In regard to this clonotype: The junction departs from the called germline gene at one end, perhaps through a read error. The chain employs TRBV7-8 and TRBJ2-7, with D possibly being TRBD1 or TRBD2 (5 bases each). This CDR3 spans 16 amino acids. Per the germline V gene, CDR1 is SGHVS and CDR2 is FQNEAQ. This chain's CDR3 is CASSLLGTALTYGHNF. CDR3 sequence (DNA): TGTGCCAGCAGCTTACTCGGGACGGCCCTGACCTACGGGCACAACTTC.

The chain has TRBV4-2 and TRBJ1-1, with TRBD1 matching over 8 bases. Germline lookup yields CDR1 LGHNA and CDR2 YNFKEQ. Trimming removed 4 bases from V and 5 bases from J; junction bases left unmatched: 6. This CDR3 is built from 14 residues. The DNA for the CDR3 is TGTGCCAGCAGCCGGGGCGACAGGGGAACTGAAGCTTTCTTT. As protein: CASSRGDRGTEAFF.